This record concerns one T cell receptor (beta chain) sequence. The germline V gene encodes CDR1 LGHNA and CDR2 YNFKEQ. With 3 bases removed from V and 0 bases from J, the gap between germline ends came to 14 bases. CDR3 length: 16 residues. TCRdb keeps only in-frame clones here, not all; method: immunoSEQ multiplex PCR. Seen here are approximately 82,000 clones, around four fifths observed once, and the top ten hold 0.75% to 1%. These data are taken from a study of OX40 agonist ivuxolimab in advanced cancers. Study overall: Treatment of patients was with ivuxolimab, an agonistic anti-OX40 (CD134) antibody. Partial responses were recorded for three patients, including one with hepatocellular carcinoma and two with cutaneous melanoma.

The sequencing here drew on CD4+ or CD8+ T cells sorted from blood, taken in a trial of the OX40 agonist ivuxolimab. The chain joins TRBV4-2 to TRBJ1-2, with D maybe TRBD1 (5 bases). The sequence derives from an adult with an advanced solid tumor such as melanoma, head and neck, liver or kidney cancer. The CDR3 DNA reads TGTGCCAGCAGCCAGACCTCAGGGACCCCTAACTATGGCTACACCTTC. It yields the protein CASSQTSGTPNYGYTF.